One and the same sample provided the 23 T cell receptor beta chains below, sequenced in a study of glioma-infiltrating T cells. Amplification of TCR alpha and beta CDR3 regions from RNA used iRepertoire nested multiplex PCR. MiXCR, applied by TCRdb to the multiplex PCR reads, yields one record per CDR3 protein. This table holds under 200,000 distinct CDR3 sequences, over 40% found once. Sequencing input: glioma tissue, nonneoplastic brain tissue, or PBMCs (not recorded which). These TCRs come from a human donor with low-grade glioma or glioblastoma, undergoing nonglioma brain surgery, or in good health (not recorded which).

This clonotype appeared many times. This rearrangement joins TRBV20-1 to TRBJ2-7, with 8 bases identical to TRBD2. The J segment lost 2 bases and the V segment lost 6 bases, leaving 9 bases of the junction unmatched. Germline CDR1 reads DFQATT; CDR2 reads SNEGSKA (reference sequence). The CDR3 runs to 14 residues. This CDR3 reads CSARSGSLTYEQYF. The CDR3 DNA is TGCAGTGCCCGCAGCGGGAGCCTCACCTACGAGCAGTACTTC.

This clonotype has a handful of counts. CDR3 sequence (DNA): TGTGCCAGCAGCCCCTTCGCGGGCACAGATACGCAGTATTTT. Amino acids: CASSPFAGTDTQYF. The chain links TRBV4-2 to TRBJ2-3; D call uncertain. The germline V and J ends were trimmed by 4 bases and 1 base, with 9 bases remaining between them. The CDR3 runs to 14 residues. Germline CDR1 and CDR2: LGHNA and YNFKEQ.

This clonotype was picked up many times. This chain links TRBV6-1 with TRBJ1-6; D gene uncertain. The V end lost 2 bases, the J end lost 6 bases, and 2 bases lay between the germline ends. The CDR3 runs to 12 residues. Germline CDR1 is MNHNS and CDR2 is SASEGT. CDR3 sequence reads: CASSESNSPLHF. For the CDR3, the DNA is TGTGCCAGCAGTGAAAGTAATTCACCCCTCCACTTT.

To note about this clonotype: It may be a read error: a sequence one base away is much more abundant. The chain employs TRBV20-1 and TRBJ2-7; D might be TRBD2 (6 bases). Deletions cut 5 bases from V and 2 bases from J, with 16 bases between. The CDR3 has 14 residues. CDR1 and CDR2 from the germline V gene are DFQATT and SNEGSKA (reference sequence). The CDR3, as DNA: TGCAGTGCTCCGACTAGACCGACTACCTACGAGCAGTACTTC. Its translation: CSAPTRPTTYEQYF.

This clonotype was seen more than once but under ten times. The chain joins TRBV3-1 to TRBJ1-2, with D tentatively TRBD1 (6 bases). The CDR3 totals 15 residues. Deletions cut 4 bases from V and 4 bases from J, with 16 bases between. Germline V lookup: CDR1 LGHDT, CDR2 YNNKEL (reference sequence). CDR3 residues: CASSPPRTDSYGYTF. The CDR3, as DNA: TGTGCCAGCAGCCCTCCCCGGACGGACAGCTATGGCTACACCTTC.

A remark on this clonotype: One end of the junction varies from germline; a read error may be responsible. The chain combines TRBV6-2 or TRBV6-3 with TRBJ2-3; 7 bases agree with TRBD1. Germline assignment: CDR1 MNHEY and CDR2 SVGEGT. The CDR3 is 14 amino acids. The CDR3 region is CASSPTGRTGTQYF. The CDR3 DNA follows: TGTGCCAGCAGCCCGACAGGGAGAACAGGTACGCAGTATTTT.

The rearrangement joins TRBV28 to TRBJ1-2, with a weak D call TRBD1 (5 bases). Trimming pared 7 bases from V and 4 bases from J, leaving 13 bases between. Germline loops: CDR1 MDHEN, CDR2 SYDVKM. The CDR3 runs 13 residues. The CDR3: CASTIRGSYGYTF. CDR3 nucleotide sequence: TGTGCCAGCACCATTAGGGGTTCCTATGGCTACACCTTC.

This clonotype appeared many times. The V and J genes are TRBV6-6 and TRBJ2-5; D is ambiguous. V lost 2 bases to trimming and J lost 1 base, with 8 bases between them. Germline V CDR1 and CDR2: MNHNY, SVGAGI (reference sequence). The CDR3 runs 14 residues. DNA for the CDR3: TGTGCCAGCAGTTACCCCAGGAGCCAAGAGACCCAGTACTTC. Translating it yields CASSYPRSQETQYF.

This clonotype was seen at least ten times. This rearrangement joins TRBV7-9 to TRBJ1-5; D not certain. The length of the CDR3 is 13 residues. CDR1 is SEHNR, CDR2 FQNEAQ, per germline (reference sequence). V lost 1 base to trimming and J lost 6 bases, with 7 bases between them. CDR3 nucleotides: TGTGCCAGCAGCTTAGTGGTGGTTCAGCCCCAGCATTTT. Encoded protein: CASSLVVVQPQHF.

This chain connects TRBV5-1 to TRBJ2-6; D gene ambiguous. The CDR3 sequence is 17 residues long. Trimming pared 4 bases from V and 0 bases from J, leaving 14 bases between. CDR1 is SGHRS and CDR2 is YFSETQ in the germline V gene. The CDR3 DNA reads as TGCGCCAGCAGCCACCACACGGATTCCTCTGGGGCCAACGTCCTGACTTTC. Translated: CASSHHTDSSGANVLTF.

On this clonotype: A read error may account for a junction end that differs from germline. The chain links TRBV27 to TRBJ2-7, with TRBD2 as a possible D gene (5 bases). Germline lookup yields CDR1 MNHEY and CDR2 SMNVEV (reference sequence). This CDR3 is built from 16 residues. This CDR3 is CASNLAKETGFYGQYF. For the CDR3, the DNA is TGTGCCAGCAATTTGGCCAAGGAAACGGGATTCTACGGGCAGTACTTC.

This clonotype was seen a handful of times. The chain carries TRBV20-1 and TRBJ2-5, with a tentative D call TRBD2 (5 bases). Trimming took off 8 bases at V and 1 base at J, with 17 bases between the two ends. This CDR3 spans 14 amino acids. Germline V gene sequence: CDR1 DFQATT, CDR2 SNEGSKA (reference sequence). The CDR3 DNA sequence: TGCAGTCCCTGGCGGGCCGACTTCCAAGAGACCCAGTACTTC. Translating gives CSPWRADFQETQYF.

This clonotype was recorded many times. The V gene is TRBV3-1, the J gene TRBJ2-7; no firm D call. CDR3 size: 13 residues. Germline V CDR1 and CDR2: LGHDT, YNNKEL (reference sequence). Trimming removed 1 base at V and 7 bases at J, with 11 bases between. Written as DNA, the CDR3 is TGTGCCAGCAGCCAAGTTCCTCGACGGGAGCAGTACTTC. Protein sequence: CASSQVPRREQYF.

This clonotype was observed a handful of times. The J gene is TRBJ2-7, the V gene TRBV11-2; unclear D gene. V lost 3 bases, J lost 4 bases, and 7 bases lay in between. Germline V gene data show CDR1 as SGHAT and CDR2 as FQNNGV. The CDR3 covers 12 residues. The CDR3 region is CASSFTGYEQYF. The CDR3 nucleotides are TGTGCCAGCAGCTTTACTGGTTACGAGCAGTACTTC.

For this clonotype: A much larger clone differs by one base, so this may be a read error. Lacking the conserved final phenylalanine or tryptophan, this CDR3 likely reflects a read error. The chain links TRBV12-3 or TRBV12-4 to TRBJ1-2, with TRBD1 identical over 10 bases. Germline trimming cut 6 bases from V and 2 bases from J; bases unmatched to any gene: 9. CDR3 length: 16 residues. CDR3 nucleotides: TGTGCCAGCAGAAGGACAGGGGGTCTGAACAACTATGGCTACACCATC. Protein sequence: CASRRTGGLNNYGYTI.

V is TRBV12-3 or TRBV12-4 and J is TRBJ2-3; D gene ambiguous. Trimming took off 5 bases at V and 0 bases at J, with 9 bases between the two ends. CDR3 length: 14 amino acids. The CDR3 DNA sequence: TGTGCCAGCAGTATCCAGGCCAGCACAGATACGCAGTATTTT. Its translation is CASSIQASTDTQYF.

A word on this clonotype: A much larger clone is a single base away; this may be a read error. The chain links TRBV7-3 to TRBJ1-1, with TRBD1 identical over 7 bases. CDR3 length equals 15 residues. CDR1 and CDR2 from the germline V gene are SGHTA and FQGTGA. The CDR3 here is CPSHQTGQRNTEAFF. CDR3 in DNA: TGTCCCAGTCATCAGACGGGACAGCGGAACACTGAAGCTTTCTTT.

Points on this clonotype: Without the conserved terminal phenylalanine or tryptophan, this CDR3 likely stems from a read error. CDR3 nucleotide sequence: TGTGCCAGCAGCTCCTCGGGGGCCCAAGAGACCCAGTACCTC. Protein: CASSSSGAQETQYL. The chain couples TRBV7-2 to TRBJ2-5; D possibly matches TRBD1 or TRBD2 (6 bases each). The V and J ends lost 4 bases and 1 base respectively, with 10 bases between them. Looked up from germline, CDR1 is SGHTA and CDR2 is FQGNSA. The CDR3 spans 14 residues.

In this sample, this clonotype turned up many times. At one of its ends the junction is not consistent with the germline gene, which may arise from a read error. CDR3 in DNA: TGTGCCAGCAGCCAAGGGTTTTACTTC. This sequence encodes CASSQGFYF. The chain joins TRBV14 to TRBJ1-2, with D uncertain. Germline CDR1 SGHDN, CDR2 FVKESK. The CDR3 length is 9 residues.

The chain links TRBV3-1 to TRBJ2-5, with D perhaps TRBD2 (6 bases). The CDR3 runs to 15 residues. V was pared by 0 bases and J by 4 bases, with 12 bases between. The V gene's germline CDR1 is LGHDT and CDR2 YNNKEL (reference sequence). CDR3 sequence: CASSQEHSGLETQYF. The CDR3 DNA sequence: TGTGCCAGCAGCCAAGAACATAGCGGCCTAGAGACCCAGTACTTC.

For this clonotype: A read error may explain this, as a much larger clone is one base away. The V and J genes are TRBV3-1 and TRBJ2-3; 7 nucleotides line up with TRBD2. The CDR3 contains 15 residues. In germline, CDR1 is LGHDT, CDR2 YNNKEL (reference sequence). For the CDR3, the DNA is TGTGCCAGGAGCCCACCCGGGGGGAGCACAGATACGCAGTATTTT. It translates to CARSPPGGSTDTQYF.

The chain employs TRBV12-3 or TRBV12-4 and TRBJ2-5; 7 nucleotides align to TRBD1. V lost 5 bases, J lost 1 base, and 4 bases stayed unmatched. The CDR3 consists of 14 residues. CDR3 region: CASSKTGFQETQYF. DNA of the CDR3: TGTGCCAGCAGTAAGACAGGGTTCCAAGAGACCCAGTACTTC.

This clonotype came up many times. The chain uses TRBV28 and TRBJ1-2; the D gene is possibly TRBD1 (6 bases). This CDR3 region has 15 residues. Germline CDR1 reads MDHEN; CDR2 reads SYDVKM. Trimming removed 4 bases at V and 2 bases at J, with 14 bases between. CDR3 amino acids: CASSSPRTANYGYTF. CDR3 bases: TGTGCCAGCAGTTCCCCCCGGACAGCAAACTATGGCTACACCTTC.